The clone carrying this TCR beta chain turned up a few times. The data belong to a study of shared clonotypes between healthy human individuals. The germline V gene encodes CDR1 MNHNS and CDR2 SASEGT. The V gene end was trimmed by 6 bases and the J gene end by 9 bases; junction bases not matched to a gene: 13. This CDR3 is 14 amino acids long. The donors, healthy adults who were HIV-negative, had experienced no recent acute infections or vaccinations. The data were produced by immunoSEQ multiplex PCR, yet TCRdb's version contains in-frame clones alone and is incomplete. Altogether about 1.1 million clones are present, 60% to 80% being singletons, with the ten largest covering almost 0.9%.

The sample taken for sequencing was memory CD4+ T cells from PBMCs. Subset defined: CD45RA-negative fraction. The TCR sequence derives from a man younger than 30 in good health. Some clones in this sample may be carry-over from other donors' samples. The chain employs TRBV6-1 and TRBJ1-1, with 7 nucleotides matching TRBD1. CDR3 protein: CASRESGGREKAFF. The CDR3 DNA reads TGTGCCAGCAGAGAATCAGGGGGGAGGGAGAAAGCTTTCTTT.